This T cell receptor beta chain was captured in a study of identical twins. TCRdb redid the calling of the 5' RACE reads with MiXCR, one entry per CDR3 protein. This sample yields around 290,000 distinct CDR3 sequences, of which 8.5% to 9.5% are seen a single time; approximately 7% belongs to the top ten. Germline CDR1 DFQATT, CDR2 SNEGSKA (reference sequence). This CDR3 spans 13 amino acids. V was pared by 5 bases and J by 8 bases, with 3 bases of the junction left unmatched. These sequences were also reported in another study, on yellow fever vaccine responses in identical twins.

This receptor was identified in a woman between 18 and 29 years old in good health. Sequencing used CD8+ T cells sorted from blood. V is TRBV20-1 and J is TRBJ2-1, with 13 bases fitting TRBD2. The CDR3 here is CSAGLAGADEQFF. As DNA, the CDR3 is TGCAGTGCTGGACTAGCGGGGGCGGATGAGCAGTTCTTC.